Listed below are T cell receptor beta chains from one sample, sequenced in a study of glioma-infiltrating T cells after dendritic cell vaccination. Assay: immunoSEQ multiplex PCR; the TCRdb copy retains only in-frame clones and omits some. The top ten clones hold approximately 14% of a sample with about 92,000 clones, approximately 84% of them seen once. The material was blood, obtained before dendritic cell vaccination. Receptor source: a human donor with glioblastoma. The CDR3 runs from the conserved cysteine through the conserved F or W. The order of the fields is clone size, V gene, CDR3 length, J gene, D gene, CDR3 DNA, CDR3 protein. A D gene is named only where the DNA matches it firmly. The size of a clone is reported for some rows only, either as once, few or many, or as a class for expanded clones.

abundance: .; v_gene: TRBV28; len: 15; j_gene: TRBJ2-7; d_gene: .; CDR3nt: TGTGCCAGCAGTTTTTTTGTAGGTGGAAGGAGTGAGCAGTACTTC; CDR3aa: CASSFFVGGRSEQYF
abundance: .; v_gene: TRBV11-3; len: 16; j_gene: TRBJ1-3; d_gene: .; CDR3nt: TGTGCCAGCAGCCGTGGCGGAGGGAGCTCTGGAAACACCATATATTTT; CDR3aa: CASSRGGGSSGNTIYF
abundance: .; v_gene: TRBV7-8; len: 15; j_gene: TRBJ1-2; d_gene: TRBD1; CDR3nt: TGTGCCAGCAGCTATTGGACAGGGGGCGCATATGGCTACACCTTC; CDR3aa: CASSYWTGGAYGYTF
abundance: once; v_gene: TRBV11-2; len: 17; j_gene: TRBJ2-3; d_gene: TRBD2; CDR3nt: TGTGCCAGCAGCTTAGTGGGGGACTACTACTTCACAGATACGCAGTATTTT; CDR3aa: CASSLVGDYYFTDTQYF
abundance: .; v_gene: TRBV6-1; len: 13; j_gene: TRBJ2-3; d_gene: .; CDR3nt: TGTGCCAGCAGTGTGCCGGGTGGAGATACGCAGTATTTT; CDR3aa: CASSVPGGDTQYF
abundance: .; v_gene: TRBV10-3; len: 13; j_gene: TRBJ2-1; d_gene: .; CDR3nt: TGTGCCATCAGTGGGGGAGGAGCGAATGAGCAGTTCTTC; CDR3aa: CAISGGGANEQFF
abundance: .; v_gene: TRBV2; len: 16; j_gene: TRBJ1-5; d_gene: TRBD1; CDR3nt: TGTGCCAGCAGTGAAATGGACAGGGATAGCAATCAGCCCCAGCATTTT; CDR3aa: CASSEMDRDSNQPQHF
abundance: .; v_gene: TRBV28; len: 17; j_gene: TRBJ2-7; d_gene: TRBD2; CDR3nt: TGTGCCAGCAGCTCCGCGGATAGCGGGAGGGCCAGGTACGAGCAGTACTTC; CDR3aa: CASSSADSGRARYEQYF
abundance: .; v_gene: TRBV7-2; len: 19; j_gene: TRBJ2-1; d_gene: TRBD2; CDR3nt: TGTGCCAGCAGCGCACTTAGCGGGGTTGGGGCGGGACCCCTAAATGAGCAGTTCTTC; CDR3aa: CASSALSGVGAGPLNEQFF
abundance: .; v_gene: TRBV28; len: 18; j_gene: TRBJ1-4; d_gene: .; CDR3nt: TGTGCCAGCAGGTTGACCACCCCGCCGGGGACAACTAATGAAAAACTGTTTTTT; CDR3aa: CASRLTTPPGTTNEKLFF
abundance: .; v_gene: TRBV11-3; len: 16; j_gene: TRBJ2-3; d_gene: TRBD2; CDR3nt: TGTGCCAGCAGCCCTAGGCCTGGACTAGCGGTAGATACGCAGTATTTT; CDR3aa: CASSPRPGLAVDTQYF
abundance: .; v_gene: TRBV7-3; len: 15; j_gene: TRBJ1-1; d_gene: TRBD1; CDR3nt: TGTGCCAGCAGCCGGGACAGGGAAGAGGGCACTGAAGCTTTCTTT; CDR3aa: CASSRDREEGTEAFF
abundance: .; v_gene: TRBV29-1; len: 15; j_gene: TRBJ1-2; d_gene: TRBD1; CDR3nt: TGCAGCGTTGAACTAAGGGACAGAACTAACTATGGCTACACCTTC; CDR3aa: CSVELRDRTNYGYTF
abundance: .; v_gene: TRBV28; len: 14; j_gene: TRBJ2-1; d_gene: TRBD1; CDR3nt: TGTGCCAGTCGGACAGGGGCCCTTGTCAATGAGCAGTTCTTC; CDR3aa: CASRTGALVNEQFF
abundance: .; v_gene: TRBV6-5; len: 14; j_gene: TRBJ2-7; d_gene: TRBD1; CDR3nt: TGTGCCAGCAGTTACGACAGGGTGGGGGACGAGCAGTACTTC; CDR3aa: CASSYDRVGDEQYF
abundance: .; v_gene: TRBV5-1; len: 15; j_gene: TRBJ2-1; d_gene: TRBD2; CDR3nt: TGCGCCAGCACTAGCGGGAGATTTAACTACAATGAGCAGTTCTTC; CDR3aa: CASTSGRFNYNEQFF
abundance: .; v_gene: TRBV14; len: 15; j_gene: TRBJ2-1; d_gene: TRBD2; CDR3nt: TGTGCCAGCAGCTACCTAGCGGGGGCCTACAATGAGCAGTTCTTC; CDR3aa: CASSYLAGAYNEQFF
abundance: .; v_gene: TRBV27; len: 15; j_gene: TRBJ2-7; d_gene: TRBD2; CDR3nt: TGTGCCAGCAAAACCGGGACTAGCGCTACCTACGAGCAGTACTTC; CDR3aa: CASKTGTSATYEQYF
abundance: .; v_gene: TRBV29-1; len: 14; j_gene: TRBJ2-7; d_gene: TRBD1; CDR3nt: TGCAGCGTTGACCTCCCGGACAGGGGCTACGAGCAGTACTTC; CDR3aa: CSVDLPDRGYEQYF
abundance: .; v_gene: TRBV7-8; len: 13; j_gene: TRBJ2-3; d_gene: .; CDR3nt: TGTGCCAGCAGCTTAGTTCAGGGTGATACGCAGTATTTT; CDR3aa: CASSLVQGDTQYF
abundance: .; v_gene: TRBV4-1; len: 14; j_gene: TRBJ2-1; d_gene: .; CDR3nt: TGCGCCAGCAGCCCTCCGGTGCGGCGGAATGAGCAGTTCTTC; CDR3aa: CASSPPVRRNEQFF
abundance: .; v_gene: TRBV5-4; len: 13; j_gene: TRBJ1-2; d_gene: .; CDR3nt: TGTGCCAGCAGCGAACAGGAGAACTATGGCTACACCTTC; CDR3aa: CASSEQENYGYTF
abundance: .; v_gene: TRBV5-6; len: 16; j_gene: TRBJ1-1; d_gene: TRBD1; CDR3nt: TGTGCCAGCAGCTTGGGTCCGGGACAGGTGAACACTGAAGCTTTCTTT; CDR3aa: CASSLGPGQVNTEAFF
abundance: .; v_gene: TRBV13; len: 16; j_gene: TRBJ1-1; d_gene: TRBD1; CDR3nt: TGTGCCAGCAGCAACAGTGTGGGACAGGGGGACGCGGGGGCTTTCTTT; CDR3aa: CASSNSVGQGDAGAFF
abundance: few; v_gene: TRBV6-1; len: 14; j_gene: TRBJ1-5; d_gene: TRBD1; CDR3nt: TGTGCCAGCAGTGAAACAGGGGGAGGGCAGCCCCAGCATTTT; CDR3aa: CASSETGGGQPQHF
abundance: .; v_gene: TRBV28; len: 14; j_gene: TRBJ2-3; d_gene: TRBD1; CDR3nt: TGTGCCAGCAGAGTTAGACAGGGCCCAGATACGCAGTATTTT; CDR3aa: CASRVRQGPDTQYF
abundance: .; v_gene: TRBV28; len: 15; j_gene: TRBJ2-5; d_gene: .; CDR3nt: TGTGCCAGCAGTTTCGAGTACCAAGGGGCTGAGACCCAGTACTTC; CDR3aa: CASSFEYQGAETQYF
abundance: .; v_gene: TRBV27; len: 17; j_gene: TRBJ2-5; d_gene: TRBD2; CDR3nt: TGTGCCAGCAGTTCCGGACTAGCGGGGGTAAACCAAGAGACCCAGTACTTC; CDR3aa: CASSSGLAGVNQETQYF
abundance: .; v_gene: TRBV18; len: 15; j_gene: TRBJ1-1; d_gene: TRBD1; CDR3nt: TGTGCCAGCTCACCCGGACAGGGTAAGAACACTGAAGCTTTCTTT; CDR3aa: CASSPGQGKNTEAFF
abundance: .; v_gene: TRBV11-2; len: 15; j_gene: TRBJ2-1; d_gene: TRBD1; CDR3nt: TGTGCCAGCAGCTTAGGGAGGACAGGGGGCAATGAGCAGTTCTTC; CDR3aa: CASSLGRTGGNEQFF
abundance: .; v_gene: TRBV25-1; len: 16; j_gene: TRBJ2-7; d_gene: .; CDR3nt: TGTGCCAGCAGTGAATTGGGGGCAGGGAGCTCCTACGAGCAGTACTTC; CDR3aa: CASSELGAGSSYEQYF
abundance: .; v_gene: TRBV5-4; len: 12; j_gene: TRBJ2-7; d_gene: .; CDR3nt: TGTGCCAGCAGCTTGCAGGTTGGGGAGCAGTACTTC; CDR3aa: CASSLQVGEQYF
abundance: .; v_gene: TRBV13; len: 16; j_gene: TRBJ2-1; d_gene: TRBD2; CDR3nt: TGTGCCAGCAGCTCCCTAGCGGATAGCTCCTACAATGAGCAGTTCTTC; CDR3aa: CASSSLADSSYNEQFF
abundance: few; v_gene: TRBV4-3; len: 13; j_gene: TRBJ2-3; d_gene: .; CDR3nt: TGCGCCAGCAGCCAAGATGCCGGGTATACGCAGTATTTT; CDR3aa: CASSQDAGYTQYF
abundance: .; v_gene: TRBV19; len: 15; j_gene: TRBJ1-2; d_gene: TRBD1; CDR3nt: TGTGCCAGTAGTCCGGGACAGCGGCCGCTATATGGCTACACCTTC; CDR3aa: CASSPGQRPLYGYTF
abundance: .; v_gene: TRBV6-4; len: 14; j_gene: TRBJ1-1; d_gene: TRBD1; CDR3nt: TGTGCCAGCAGTGGACAGGGGCCGTGGACTGAAGCTTTCTTT; CDR3aa: CASSGQGPWTEAFF
abundance: .; v_gene: TRBV6-4; len: 19; j_gene: TRBJ2-2; d_gene: TRBD2; CDR3nt: TGTGCCAGTGACGGGAGGGCCCAGGCAAACTCCGCGAACACCGGGGAGCTGTTTTTT; CDR3aa: CASDGRAQANSANTGELFF
abundance: .; v_gene: TRBV5-1; len: 13; j_gene: TRBJ2-7; d_gene: .; CDR3nt: TGCGCCAGCAGCCTCGGGGAACCCTACGAGCAGTACTTC; CDR3aa: CASSLGEPYEQYF
abundance: .; v_gene: TRBV7-2; len: 14; j_gene: TRBJ2-5; d_gene: .; CDR3nt: TGTGCCAGCAGCTTAGATCAGGGGTCGGAGACCCAGTACTTC; CDR3aa: CASSLDQGSETQYF
abundance: .; v_gene: TRBV30; len: 17; j_gene: TRBJ2-6; d_gene: TRBD2; CDR3nt: TGTGCCTGGAGTGAGCCGGGGGGGGGTTCTGGGGCCAACGTCCTGACTTTC; CDR3aa: CAWSEPGGGSGANVLTF
abundance: .; v_gene: TRBV9; len: 16; j_gene: TRBJ2-7; d_gene: .; CDR3nt: TGTGCCAGCAGTGCCGTCCCAGGGGCCTTCCCCTTCGAGCAGTACTTC; CDR3aa: CASSAVPGAFPFEQYF